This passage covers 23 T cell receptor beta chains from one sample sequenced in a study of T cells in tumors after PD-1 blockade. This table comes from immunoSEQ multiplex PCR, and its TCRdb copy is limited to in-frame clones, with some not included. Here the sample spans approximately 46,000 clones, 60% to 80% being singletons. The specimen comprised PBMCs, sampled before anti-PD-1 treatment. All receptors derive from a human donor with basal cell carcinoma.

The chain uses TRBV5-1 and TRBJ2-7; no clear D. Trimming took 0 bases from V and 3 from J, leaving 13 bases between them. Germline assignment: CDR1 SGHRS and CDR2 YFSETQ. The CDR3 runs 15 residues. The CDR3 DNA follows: TGCGCCAGCAGCTTGGGTGACTCCTCATTCTACGAGCAGTACTTC. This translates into CASSLGDSSFYEQYF.

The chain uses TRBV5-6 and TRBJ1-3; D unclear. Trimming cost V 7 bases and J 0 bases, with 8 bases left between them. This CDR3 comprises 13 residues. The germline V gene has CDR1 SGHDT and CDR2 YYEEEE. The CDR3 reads CASQYLSGNTIYF. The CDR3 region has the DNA TGTGCCAGCCAGTACCTCTCTGGAAACACCATATATTTT.

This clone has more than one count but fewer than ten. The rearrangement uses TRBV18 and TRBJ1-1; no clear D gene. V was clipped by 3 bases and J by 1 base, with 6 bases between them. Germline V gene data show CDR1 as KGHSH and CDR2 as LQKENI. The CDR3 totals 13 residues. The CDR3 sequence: CASSPLENTEAFF. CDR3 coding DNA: TGTGCCAGCTCACCCCTGGAGAACACTGAAGCTTTCTTT.

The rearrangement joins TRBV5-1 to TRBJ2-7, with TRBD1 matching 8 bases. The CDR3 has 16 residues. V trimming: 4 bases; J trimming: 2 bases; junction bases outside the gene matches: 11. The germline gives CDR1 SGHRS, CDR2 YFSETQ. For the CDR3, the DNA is TGCGCCAGCAGCCCCTCTACAGGGGGGATGACCTACGAGCAGTACTTC. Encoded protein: CASSPSTGGMTYEQYF.

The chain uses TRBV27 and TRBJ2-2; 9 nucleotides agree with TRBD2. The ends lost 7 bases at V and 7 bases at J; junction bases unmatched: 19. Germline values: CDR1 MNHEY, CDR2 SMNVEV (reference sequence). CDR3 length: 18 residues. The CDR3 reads CASTPRFRGGAGSGELFF. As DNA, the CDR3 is TGTGCCAGCACCCCACGGTTCCGCGGGGGGGCTGGGAGCGGGGAGCTGTTTTTT.

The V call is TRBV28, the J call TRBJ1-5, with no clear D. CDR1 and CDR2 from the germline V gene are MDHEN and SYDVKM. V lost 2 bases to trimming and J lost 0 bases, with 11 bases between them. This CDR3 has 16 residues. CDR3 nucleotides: TGTGCCAGCAGTTTAGGTACTCCCAATAGCAATCAGCCCCAGCATTTT. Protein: CASSLGTPNSNQPQHF.

The chain's CDR3 is CASSIDPGNTDTQYF. CDR3 bases: TGTGCCAGTAGTATAGATCCGGGGAACACAGATACGCAGTATTTT. The V gene is TRBV19, the J gene TRBJ2-3, with D possibly being TRBD2 (5 bases). V was shortened by 0 bases and J by 2 bases, with 9 bases between the two germline ends. Germline-derived CDR1 and CDR2 are LNHDA and SQIVND (reference sequence). The CDR3 has 15 amino acids.

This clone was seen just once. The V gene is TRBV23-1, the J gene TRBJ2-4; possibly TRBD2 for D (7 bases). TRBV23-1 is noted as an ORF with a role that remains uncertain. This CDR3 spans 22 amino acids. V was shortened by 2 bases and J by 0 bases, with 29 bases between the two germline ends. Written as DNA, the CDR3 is TGCGCCAGCAGTCAAGTTTTGGGGTTGGCGGGGGCAGGGGAACCAGCCAAAAACATTCAGTACTTC. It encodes CASSQVLGLAGAGEPAKNIQYF.

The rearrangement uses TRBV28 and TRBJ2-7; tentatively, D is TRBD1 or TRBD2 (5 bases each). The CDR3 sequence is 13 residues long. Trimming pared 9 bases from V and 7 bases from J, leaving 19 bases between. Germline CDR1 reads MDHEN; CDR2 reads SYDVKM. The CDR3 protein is CASVRGPLLEQYF. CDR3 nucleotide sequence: TGTGCCAGTGTGAGGGGCCCCCTCTTGGAGCAGTACTTC.

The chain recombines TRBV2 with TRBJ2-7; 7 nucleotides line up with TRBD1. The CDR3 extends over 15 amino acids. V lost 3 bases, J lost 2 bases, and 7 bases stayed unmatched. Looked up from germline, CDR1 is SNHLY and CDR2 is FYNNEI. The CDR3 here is CASSEGDRRTYEQYF. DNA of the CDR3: TGTGCCAGCAGTGAGGGGGACAGACGCACCTACGAGCAGTACTTC.

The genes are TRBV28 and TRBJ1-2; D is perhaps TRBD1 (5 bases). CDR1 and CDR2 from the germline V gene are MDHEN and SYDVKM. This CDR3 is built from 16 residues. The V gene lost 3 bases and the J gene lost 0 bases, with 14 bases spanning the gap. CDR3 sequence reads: CASSFWRGLTNYGYTF. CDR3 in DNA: TGTGCCAGCAGTTTTTGGAGGGGCTTAACTAACTATGGCTACACCTTC.

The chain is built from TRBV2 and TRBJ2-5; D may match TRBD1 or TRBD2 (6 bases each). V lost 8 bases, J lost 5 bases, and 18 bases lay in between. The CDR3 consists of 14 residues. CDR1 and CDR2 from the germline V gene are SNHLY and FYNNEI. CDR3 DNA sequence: TGTGCCAGCCGCCCTGGGGGGCTAGCGGAGACCCAGTACTTC. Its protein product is CASRPGGLAETQYF.

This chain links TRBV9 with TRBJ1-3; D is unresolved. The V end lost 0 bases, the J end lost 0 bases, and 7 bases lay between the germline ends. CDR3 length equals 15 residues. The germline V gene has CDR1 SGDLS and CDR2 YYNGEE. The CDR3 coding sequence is TGTGCCAGCAGCGTAGGGCAGATCTCTGGAAACACCATATATTTT. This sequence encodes CASSVGQISGNTIYF. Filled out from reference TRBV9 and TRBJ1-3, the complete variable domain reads DSGVTQTPKHLITATGQRVTLRCSPRSGDLSVYWYQQSLDQGLQFLIQYYNGEERAKGNILERFSAQQFPDLHSELNLSSLELGDSALYFCASSVGQISGNTIYFGEGSWLTVV.

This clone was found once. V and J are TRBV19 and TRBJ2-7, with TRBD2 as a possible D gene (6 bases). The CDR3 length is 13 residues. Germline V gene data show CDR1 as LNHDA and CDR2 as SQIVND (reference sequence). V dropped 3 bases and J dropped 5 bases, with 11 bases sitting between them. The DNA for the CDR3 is TGTGCCAGTAGTATTGGAGGGCTAAACGAGCAGTACTTC. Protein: CASSIGGLNEQYF. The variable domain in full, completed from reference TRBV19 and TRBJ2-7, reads DGGITQSPKYLFRKEGQNVTLSCEQNLNHDAMYWYRQDPGQGLRLIYYSQIVNDFQKGDIAEGYSVSREKKESFPLTVTSAQKNPTAFYLCASSIGGLNEQYFGPGTRLTVT.

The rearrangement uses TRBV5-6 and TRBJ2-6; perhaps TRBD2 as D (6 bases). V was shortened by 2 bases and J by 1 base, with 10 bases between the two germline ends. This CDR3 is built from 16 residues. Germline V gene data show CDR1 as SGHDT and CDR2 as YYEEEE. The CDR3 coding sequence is TGTGCCAGCAGCTTTGGGGGGATGTCTGGGGCCAACGTCCTGACTTTC. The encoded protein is CASSFGGMSGANVLTF.

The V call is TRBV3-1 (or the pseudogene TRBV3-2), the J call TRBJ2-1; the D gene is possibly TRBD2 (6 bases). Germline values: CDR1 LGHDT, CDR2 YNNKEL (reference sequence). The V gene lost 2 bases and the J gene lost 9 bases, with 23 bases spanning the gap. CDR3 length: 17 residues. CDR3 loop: CASSQRTGLSGVGEQFF. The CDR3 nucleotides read TGTGCCAGCAGCCAAAGGACGGGACTCTCGGGGGTTGGTGAGCAGTTCTTC.

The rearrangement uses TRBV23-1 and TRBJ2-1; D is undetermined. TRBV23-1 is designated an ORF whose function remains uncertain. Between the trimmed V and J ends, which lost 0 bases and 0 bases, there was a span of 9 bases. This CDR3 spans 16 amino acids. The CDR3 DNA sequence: TGCGCCAGCAGTCAATCGGCCTGGAACTCCTACAATGAGCAGTTCTTC. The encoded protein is CASSQSAWNSYNEQFF.

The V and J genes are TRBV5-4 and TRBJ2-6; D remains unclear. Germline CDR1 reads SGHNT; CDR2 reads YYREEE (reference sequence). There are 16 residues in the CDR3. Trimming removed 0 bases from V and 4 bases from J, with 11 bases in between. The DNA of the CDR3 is TGTGCCAGCAGCTTGGGCGGCGTAAGAGGGGCCAACGTCCTGACTTTC. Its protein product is CASSLGGVRGANVLTF.

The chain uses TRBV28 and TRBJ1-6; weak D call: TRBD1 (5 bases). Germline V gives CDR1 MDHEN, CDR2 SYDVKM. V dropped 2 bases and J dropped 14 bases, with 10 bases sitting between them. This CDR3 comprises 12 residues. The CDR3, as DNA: TGTGCCAGCAGTTTAAGACAGACCTCCCTCCACTTT. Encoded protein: CASSLRQTSLHF.

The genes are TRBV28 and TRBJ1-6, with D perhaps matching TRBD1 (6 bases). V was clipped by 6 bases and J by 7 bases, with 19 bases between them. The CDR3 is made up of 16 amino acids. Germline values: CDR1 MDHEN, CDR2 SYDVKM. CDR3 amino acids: CASRLHGQLVNSPLHF. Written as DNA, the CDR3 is TGTGCCAGCAGGCTTCATGGACAGCTGGTAAATTCACCCCTCCACTTT.

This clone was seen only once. The CDR3 DNA follows: TGTGCCAGTAGTCGGACAGACCCCGGGGAGCTGTTTTTT. Its translation is CASSRTDPGELFF. The chain is built from TRBV19 and TRBJ2-2; the D gene is possibly TRBD1 (6 bases). Trimming cost V 5 bases and J 6 bases, with 10 bases left between them. Germline CDR1 LNHDA, CDR2 SQIVND (reference sequence). The CDR3 is 13 amino acids.

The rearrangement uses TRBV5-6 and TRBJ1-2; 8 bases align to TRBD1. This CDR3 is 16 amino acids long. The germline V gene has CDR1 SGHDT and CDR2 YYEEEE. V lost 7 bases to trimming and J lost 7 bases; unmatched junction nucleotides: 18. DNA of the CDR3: TGTGCCAGCGCCCATTTGACAGGGGCGTCGTCAGGTGGCTACACCTTC. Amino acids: CASAHLTGASSGGYTF.

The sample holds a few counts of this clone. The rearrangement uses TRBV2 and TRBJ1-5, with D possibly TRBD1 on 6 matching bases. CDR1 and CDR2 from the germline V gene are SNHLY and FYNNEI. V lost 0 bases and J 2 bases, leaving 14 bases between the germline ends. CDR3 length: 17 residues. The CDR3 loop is CASSEATGRSGNQPQHF. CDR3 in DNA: TGTGCCAGCAGTGAAGCCACAGGGAGGAGTGGCAATCAGCCCCAGCATTTT.